This T cell receptor (beta chain) was obtained from a study of PD-1 blockade in classical Hodgkin lymphoma. Findings of the study overall: Newly diagnosed patients were reported to start with lower TCR diversity than healthy donors. Baseline diversity was lower in partial responders and progressors than complete responders.

Using immunoSEQ multiplex PCR, the repertoire was profiled, and TCRdb retains in-frame clones only, with some absent. Found here are about 28,000 clones, about 78% of them singletons; the top ten hold about a third. Trimming took 5 bases from V and 10 from J, leaving 14 bases between them. Germline lookup yields CDR1 SGHNT and CDR2 YENEEA. There are 12 residues in the CDR3. Each patient relapsed following autologous stem cell transplantation, and prior brentuximab vedotin exposure differed. With regard to this clone: Antigen unknown.

This receptor was obtained from a human donor with classical Hodgkin lymphoma. The sample in question was peripheral blood mononuclear cells (PBMCs), obtained before the second cycle of nivolumab. V and J are TRBV11-3 and TRBJ1-1; no definite D call. In DNA, the CDR3 is TGTGCCAGCAGCAAAAAACTGGGTCCAGCTTTCTTT. Translation: CASSKKLGPAFF.